This TCR beta chain originates from a study of blood T cell repertoires in COVID-19. Study-level information: The cDNA or gDNA used as material had been derived from T cells, B-cell-depleted T cells, or PBMCs.

The CDR3 is made up of 13 amino acids. Germline V gives CDR1 SNHLY, CDR2 FYNNEI. The V segment lost 4 bases and the J segment 5 bases; nucleotides outside the gene matches: 3. Sequenced by immunoSEQ multiplex PCR; TCRdb stores in-frame clones only, minus some. The table shows approximately 240,000 clones, with 85% to 90% occurring only once. This chain connects TRBV2 to TRBJ2-7, with 9 positions matching TRBD1. Sequencing was done on a sample of PBMCs or T cells enriched from blood (not recorded which). The receptor comes from a woman aged 45 to 65 in a cohort exposed to, infected with or recovered from COVID-19 (not recorded which). Here the CDR3 reads CASSARTGDEQYF. CDR3 in DNA: TGTGCCAGCAGTGCCCGGACAGGGGACGAGCAGTACTTC.